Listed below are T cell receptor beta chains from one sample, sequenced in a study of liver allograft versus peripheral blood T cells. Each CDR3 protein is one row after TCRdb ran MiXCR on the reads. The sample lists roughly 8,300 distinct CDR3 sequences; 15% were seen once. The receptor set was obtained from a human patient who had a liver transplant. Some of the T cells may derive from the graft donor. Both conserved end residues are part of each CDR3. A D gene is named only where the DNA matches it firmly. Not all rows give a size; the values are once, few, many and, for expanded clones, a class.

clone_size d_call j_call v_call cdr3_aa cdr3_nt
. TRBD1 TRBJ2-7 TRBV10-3 CAISGQGYYEQYF TGTGCCATCAGCGGACAGGGGTACTACGAGCAGTACTTC
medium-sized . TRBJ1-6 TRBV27 CASRVSNRQNSPLHF TGTGCCAGCAGAGTCTCTAACCGTCAGAATTCACCCCTCCACTTT
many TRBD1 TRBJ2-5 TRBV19 CASGPRTGETQYF TGTGCCAGTGGCCCGCGGACAGGGGAGACCCAGTACTTC
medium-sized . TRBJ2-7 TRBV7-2 CASSPGYEQYF TGTGCCAGCAGCCCGGGCTACGAGCAGTACTTC
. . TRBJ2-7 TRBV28 CASSFWTHSYEQYF TGTGCCAGCAGTTTCTGGACTCACTCCTACGAGCAGTACTTC
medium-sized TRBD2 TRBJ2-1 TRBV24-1 CATSDLLSSGGIGEQFF TGTGCCACCAGTGATTTATTATCCAGCGGGGGGATTGGTGAGCAGTTCTTC
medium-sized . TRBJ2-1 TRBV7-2 CASSLALGSSYNEQFF TGTGCCAGCAGCTTAGCGCTAGGGAGCTCCTACAATGAGCAGTTCTTC
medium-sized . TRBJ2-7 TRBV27 CASSSGPSGGPFSYEQYF TGTGCCAGCAGTTCCGGTCCTTCAGGGGGGCCCTTCTCCTACGAGCAGTACTTC
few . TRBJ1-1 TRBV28 CASTSPGRGTEAFF TGTGCCAGCACCTCACCCGGCAGGGGCACTGAAGCTTTCTTT
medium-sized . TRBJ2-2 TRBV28 CATSGAVRTGELFF TGTGCCACCTCCGGGGCGGTTAGGACCGGGGAGCTGTTTTTT
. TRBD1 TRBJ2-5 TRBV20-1 CSASHPTGQETQYF TGCAGTGCCTCGCATCCGACAGGGCAAGAGACCCAGTACTTC
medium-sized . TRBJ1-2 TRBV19 CASSSDSYGYTF TGTGCCAGTAGTTCGGACTCCTATGGCTACACCTTC
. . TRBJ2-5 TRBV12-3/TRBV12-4 CASSPDRQETQYF TGTGCCAGCAGCCCGGACAGACAAGAGACCCAGTACTTC
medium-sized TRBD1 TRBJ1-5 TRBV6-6 CASSRGQGARDQPQHF TGTGCCAGCAGTCGCGGACAGGGGGCGCGTGATCAGCCCCAGCATTTT
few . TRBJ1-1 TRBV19 CASSTSGGENTEAFF TGTGCCAGTAGTACCTCCGGGGGCGAGAACACTGAAGCTTTCTTT
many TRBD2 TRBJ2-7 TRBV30 CAWTLSGSGYEQYF TGTGCCTGGACCCTAAGCGGGAGTGGCTACGAGCAGTACTTC
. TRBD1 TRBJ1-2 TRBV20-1 CSASRGRGGYTF TGCAGTGCTAGTAGGGGGCGCGGTGGCTACACCTTC
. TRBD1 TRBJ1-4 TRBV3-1 CASSQGGAGGVEKLFF TGTGCCAGCAGCCAAGGGGGAGCAGGGGGAGTTGAAAAACTGTTTTTT
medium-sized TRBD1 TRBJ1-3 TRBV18 CASSPRTGMYFGNTIYF TGTGCCAGCTCACCTCGGACAGGGATGTATTTTGGAAACACCATATATTTT
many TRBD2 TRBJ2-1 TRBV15 CATSRGRELHEQFF TGTGCCACCAGCAGGGGGCGGGAGCTTCATGAGCAGTTCTTC
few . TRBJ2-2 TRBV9 CASSVGTAANTGELFF TGTGCCAGCAGCGTAGGGACGGCTGCGAACACCGGGGAGCTGTTTTTT
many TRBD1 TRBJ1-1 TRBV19 CASTPPRQGSTEAFF TGTGCCAGTACCCCCCCCCGACAGGGTTCCACTGAAGCTTTCTTT
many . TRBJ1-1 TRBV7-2 CASSLEGSTEAFF TGTGCCAGCAGCTTAGAAGGGAGCACTGAAGCTTTCTTT
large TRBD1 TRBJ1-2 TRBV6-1 CASSWDSKVGNYGYTF TGTGCCAGCAGCTGGGACAGTAAAGTGGGTAACTATGGCTACACCTTC
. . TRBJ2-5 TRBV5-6 CASSSGLGVETQYF TGTGCCAGCAGCTCTGGGCTGGGGGTCGAGACCCAGTACTTC
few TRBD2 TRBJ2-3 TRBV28 CASSLPSSGGGKDTQYF TGTGCCAGCAGTCTGCCGAGTAGCGGGGGCGGGAAAGATACGCAGTATTTT
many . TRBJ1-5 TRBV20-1 CSVTGRNQPQHF TGCAGTGTAACAGGGCGCAATCAGCCCCAGCATTTT
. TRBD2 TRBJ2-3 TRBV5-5 CASSLGLAGTGTDTQYF TGTGCCAGCAGCCTCGGACTAGCGGGGACAGGCACAGATACGCAGTATTTT